The source of this TCR beta chain is a study of blood T cell repertoires in COVID-19. At the level of the study: Spain, Italy and the United States supplied samples that represented acute and convalescent COVID-19. Sample material is recorded as cDNA or gDNA derived from T cells, B-cell-depleted T cells, or PBMCs.

Deletions cut 0 bases from V and 8 bases from J, with 11 bases between. Germline assignment: CDR1 SGHRS and CDR2 YFSETQ. This CDR3 has 13 residues. In the source study's methods: For nucleated cells, counts were estimated from reference gene primer amplification. TCRdb's table, derived via immunoSEQ multiplex PCR, lists solely in-frame clones and lacks some. For V, J and clone size, that table is used; D and trimming come from the DNA. The sample comprises around 70,000 clones, around 86% of which are singletons, and approximately 28% rests with the top ten. The sample was peripheral blood. The chain links TRBV5-1 to TRBJ1-2; a possible D gene is TRBD1 (5 bases). This sequence was found in an elderly woman with active or convalescent COVID-19. The CDR3 sequence: CASSLEGLGGYTF. The CDR3 coding sequence is TGCGCCAGCAGCTTGGAGGGGCTTGGAGGCTACACCTTC. Supplemented by reference TRBV5-1 and TRBJ1-2, the full variable domain reads KAGVTQTPRYLIKTRGQQVTLSCSPISGHRSVSWYQQTPGQGLQFLFEYFSETQRNKGNFPGRFSGRQFSNSRSEMNVSTLELGDSALYLCASSLEGLGGYTFGSGTRLTVV.